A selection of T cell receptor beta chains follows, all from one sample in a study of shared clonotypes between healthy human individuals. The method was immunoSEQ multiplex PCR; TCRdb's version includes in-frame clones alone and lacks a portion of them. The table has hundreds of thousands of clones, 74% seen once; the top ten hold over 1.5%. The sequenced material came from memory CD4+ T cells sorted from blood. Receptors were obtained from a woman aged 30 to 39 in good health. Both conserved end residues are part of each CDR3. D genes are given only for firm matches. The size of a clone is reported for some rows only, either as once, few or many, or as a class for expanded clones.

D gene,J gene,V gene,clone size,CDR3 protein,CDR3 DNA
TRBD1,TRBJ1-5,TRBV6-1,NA,CASSEQAAGGNQPQHF,TGTGCCAGCAGTGAACAGGCCGCAGGGGGAAATCAGCCCCAGCATTTT
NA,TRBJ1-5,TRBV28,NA,CASSNQGQPQHF,TGTGCCAGCAGTAACCAGGGTCAGCCCCAGCATTTT
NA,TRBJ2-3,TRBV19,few,CASRLARTTDTQYF,TGTGCCAGTAGGCTAGCGAGGACAACAGATACGCAGTATTTT
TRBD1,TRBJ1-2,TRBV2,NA,CASSPGQGYGRYTF,TGTGCCAGCAGCCCCGGACAGGGTTATGGTCGCTACACCTTC
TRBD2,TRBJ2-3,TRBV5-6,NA,CASSLGLAGVSDTQYF,TGTGCCAGCAGCTTGGGACTAGCGGGAGTATCAGATACGCAGTATTTT
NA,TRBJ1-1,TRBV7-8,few,CASLGGGRNTEAFF,TGTGCCAGCCTCGGTGGGGGGAGGAACACTGAAGCTTTCTTT
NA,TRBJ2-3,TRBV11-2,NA,CASSRTQWDFYF,TGTGCCAGCAGCCGAACCCAGTGGGACTTTTATTTT
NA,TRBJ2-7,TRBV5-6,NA,CASSWAYRESDEQYF,TGTGCCAGCAGCTGGGCCTACAGGGAATCAGACGAGCAGTACTTC
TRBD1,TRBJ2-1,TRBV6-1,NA,CASSEAGTGGGNEQFF,TGTGCCAGCAGTGAAGCAGGGACAGGGGGCGGCAATGAGCAGTTCTTC
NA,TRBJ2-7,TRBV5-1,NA,CASSSNYEQYF,TGCGCCAGCAGCTCCAACTACGAGCAGTACTTC
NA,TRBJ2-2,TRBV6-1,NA,CASSLTAHTGELFF,TGTGCCAGCAGTCTCACAGCCCACACCGGGGAGCTGTTTTTT
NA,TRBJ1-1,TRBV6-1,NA,CASSGAFRTEAFF,TGTGCCAGCAGTGGGGCCTTTAGAACTGAAGCTTTCTTT
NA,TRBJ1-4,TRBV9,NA,CASSGDSGLWRGEKLFF,TGTGCCAGCAGCGGAGACTCCGGGCTTTGGAGGGGAGAAAAACTGTTTTTT
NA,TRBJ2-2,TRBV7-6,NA,CASRRDGGNTGELFF,TGTGCCAGCAGGAGGGACGGCGGGAACACCGGGGAGCTGTTTTTT